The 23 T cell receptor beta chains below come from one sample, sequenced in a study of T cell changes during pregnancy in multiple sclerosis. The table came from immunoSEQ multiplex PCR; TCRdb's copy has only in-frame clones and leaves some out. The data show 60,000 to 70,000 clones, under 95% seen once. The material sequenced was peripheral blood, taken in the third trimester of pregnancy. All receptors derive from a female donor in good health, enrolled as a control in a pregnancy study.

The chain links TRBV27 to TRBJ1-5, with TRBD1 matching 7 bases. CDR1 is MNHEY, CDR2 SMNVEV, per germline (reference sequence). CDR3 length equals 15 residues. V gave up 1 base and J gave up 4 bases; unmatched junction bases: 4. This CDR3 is CASSLLPRGNQPQHF. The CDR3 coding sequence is TGTGCCAGCAGTTTATTACCCAGGGGGAATCAGCCCCAGCATTTT.

Here the CDR3 reads CASSRSGTLNTEAFF. Written as DNA, the CDR3 is TGTGCCAGCAGTCGCTCCGGGACACTGAACACTGAAGCTTTCTTT. This rearrangement joins TRBV6-5 to TRBJ1-1, with D possibly matching TRBD1 (6 bases). Germline CDR1 is MNHEY and CDR2 is SVGAGI. V was pared by 5 bases and J by 0 bases, with 13 bases between. This CDR3 has 15 amino acids.

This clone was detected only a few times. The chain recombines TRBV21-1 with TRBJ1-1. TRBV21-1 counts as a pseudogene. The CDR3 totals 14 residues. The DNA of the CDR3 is TGTGCCAGCAGCGGGGGGAAGGAGAACACTGAAGCTTTCTTT. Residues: CASSGGKENTEAFF.

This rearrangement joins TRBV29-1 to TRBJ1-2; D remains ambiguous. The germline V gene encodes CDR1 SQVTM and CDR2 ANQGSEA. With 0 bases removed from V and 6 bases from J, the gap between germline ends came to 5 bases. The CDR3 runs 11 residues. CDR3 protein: CSVEDQNGYTF. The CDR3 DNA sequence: TGCAGCGTTGAAGATCAGAATGGCTACACCTTC. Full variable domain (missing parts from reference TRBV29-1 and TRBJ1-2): SAVISQKPSRDICQRGTSLTIQCQVDSQVTMMFWYRQQPGQSLTLIATANQGSEATYESGFVIDKFPISRPNLTFSTLTVSNMSPEDSSIYLCSVEDQNGYTFGSGTRLTVV.

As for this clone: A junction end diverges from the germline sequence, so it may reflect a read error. This CDR3 reads CASTQGPTSLIF. CDR3 in DNA: TGTGCCAGCACCCAGGGGCCTACAAGCTTGATCTTT. The genes are TRBV7-2 and TRBJ1-1, with a weak D call TRBD1 (6 bases). The CDR3 has 12 residues. Germline CDR1 is SGHTA and CDR2 is FQGNSA. Together with reference TRBV7-2 and TRBJ1-1, the CDR3 gives the full variable domain: GAGVSQSPSNKVTEKGKDVELRCDPISGHTALYWYRQSLGQGLEFLIYFQGNSAPDKSGLPSDRFSAERTGGSVSTLTIQRTQQEDSAVYLCASTQGPTSLIFGQGTRLTVV.

CDR3 in DNA: TGTGCCAGCCTGTCGGACGGGATTAATGAAAAACTGTTTTTT. Its translation: CASLSDGINEKLFF. V and J are TRBV6-1 and TRBJ1-4; D call uncertain. Between the trimmed V and J ends, which lost 8 bases and 4 bases, there was a span of 14 bases. Germline-derived CDR1 and CDR2 are MNHNS and SASEGT. There are 14 residues in the CDR3.

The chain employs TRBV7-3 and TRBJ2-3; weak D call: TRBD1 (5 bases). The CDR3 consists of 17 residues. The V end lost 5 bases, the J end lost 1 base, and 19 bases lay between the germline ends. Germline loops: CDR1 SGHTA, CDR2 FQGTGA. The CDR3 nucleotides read TGTGCCAGCAGCGAGACGACAGCCTCCGCGGGCACAGATACGCAGTATTTT. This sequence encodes CASSETTASAGTDTQYF. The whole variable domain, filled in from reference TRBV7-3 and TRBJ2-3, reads GAGVSQTPSNKVTEKGKYVELRCDPISGHTALYWYRQSLGQGPEFLIYFQGTGAADDSGLPNDRFFAVRPEGSVSTLKIQRTERGDSAVYLCASSETTASAGTDTQYFGPGTRLTVL.

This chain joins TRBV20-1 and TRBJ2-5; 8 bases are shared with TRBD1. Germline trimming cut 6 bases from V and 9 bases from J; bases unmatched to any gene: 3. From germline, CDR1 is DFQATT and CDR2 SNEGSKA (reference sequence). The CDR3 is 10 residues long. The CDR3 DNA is TGCAGTGCGACACAGGGGGCCCAGTACTTC. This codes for CSATQGAQYF.

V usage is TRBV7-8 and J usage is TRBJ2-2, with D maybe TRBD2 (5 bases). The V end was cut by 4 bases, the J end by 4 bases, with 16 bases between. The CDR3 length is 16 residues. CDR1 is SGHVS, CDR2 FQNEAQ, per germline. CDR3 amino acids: CASSSQTGRGTGELFF. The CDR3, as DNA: TGTGCCAGCAGCTCCCAAACGGGTCGGGGCACCGGGGAGCTGTTTTTT.

The CDR3 loop is CASSLDTGLLAFF. The CDR3 bases are TGTGCCAGCAGCCTTGACACCGGACTGCTAGCTTTCTTT. The V gene is TRBV7-2, the J gene TRBJ1-1; D gene ambiguous. Germline V gene lookup returns CDR1 SGHTA and CDR2 FQGNSA. The CDR3 length is 13 residues. The ends were cut back, 5 bases at V and 10 bases at J, with 17 bases in the middle.

The CDR3 nucleotides read TGTGCCAGCAGCTTTGACAGGTCTCGGAACACTGAAGCTTTCTTT. This translates into CASSFDRSRNTEAFF. The J gene is TRBJ1-1, the V gene TRBV7-9; D perhaps matches TRBD1 (6 bases). The CDR3 sequence is 15 residues long. Trimming shortened V by 3 bases and J by 1 base, and 12 bases separated the two germline ends. Per germline, CDR1 SEHNR and CDR2 FQNEAQ (reference sequence).

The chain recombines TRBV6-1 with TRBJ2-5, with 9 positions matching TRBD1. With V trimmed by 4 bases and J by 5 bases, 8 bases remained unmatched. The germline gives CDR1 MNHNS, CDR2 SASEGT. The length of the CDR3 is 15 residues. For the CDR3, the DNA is TGTGCCAGCAGTGCCCCCGGGACAGGGTGGGAGACCCAGTACTTC. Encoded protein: CASSAPGTGWETQYF.

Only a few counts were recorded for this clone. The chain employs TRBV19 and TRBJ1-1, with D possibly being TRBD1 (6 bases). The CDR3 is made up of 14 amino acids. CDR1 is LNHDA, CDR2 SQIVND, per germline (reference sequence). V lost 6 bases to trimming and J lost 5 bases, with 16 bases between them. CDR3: CASSDKQGWTEAFF. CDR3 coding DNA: TGTGCCAGTAGCGACAAACAGGGTTGGACTGAAGCTTTCTTT. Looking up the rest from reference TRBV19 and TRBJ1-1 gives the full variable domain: DGGITQSPKYLFRKEGQNVTLSCEQNLNHDAMYWYRQDPGQGLRLIYYSQIVNDFQKGDIAEGYSVSREKKESFPLTVTSAQKNPTAFYLCASSDKQGWTEAFFGQGTRLTVV.

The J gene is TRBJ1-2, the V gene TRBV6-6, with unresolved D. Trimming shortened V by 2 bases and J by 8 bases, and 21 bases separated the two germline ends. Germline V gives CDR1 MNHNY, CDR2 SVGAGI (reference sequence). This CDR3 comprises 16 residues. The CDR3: CASSYLLAAVGLGYTF. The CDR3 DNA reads TGTGCCAGCAGTTACCTCCTCGCGGCGGTAGGCCTAGGCTACACCTTC.

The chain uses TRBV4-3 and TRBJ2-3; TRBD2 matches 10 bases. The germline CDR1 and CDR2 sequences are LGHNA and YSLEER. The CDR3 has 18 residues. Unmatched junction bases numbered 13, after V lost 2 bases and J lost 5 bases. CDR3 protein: CASSQSSGGPSGGDTQYF. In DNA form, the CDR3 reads TGCGCCAGCAGCCAATCCTCAGGCGGCCCTAGCGGGGGAGATACGCAGTATTTT.

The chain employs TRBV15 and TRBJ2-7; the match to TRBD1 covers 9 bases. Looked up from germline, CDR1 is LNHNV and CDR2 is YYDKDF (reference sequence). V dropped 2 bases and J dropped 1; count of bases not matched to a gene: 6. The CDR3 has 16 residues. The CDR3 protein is CATSRPGQGGSYEQYF. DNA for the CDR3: TGTGCCACCAGCAGACCGGGACAGGGTGGGTCCTACGAGCAGTACTTC. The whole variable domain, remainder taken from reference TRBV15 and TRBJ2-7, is DAMVIQNPRYQVTQFGKPVTLSCSQTLNHNVMYWYQQKSSQAPKLLFHYYDKDFNNEADTPDNFQSRRPNTSFCFLDIRSPGLGDTAMYLCATSRPGQGGSYEQYFGPGTRLTVT.

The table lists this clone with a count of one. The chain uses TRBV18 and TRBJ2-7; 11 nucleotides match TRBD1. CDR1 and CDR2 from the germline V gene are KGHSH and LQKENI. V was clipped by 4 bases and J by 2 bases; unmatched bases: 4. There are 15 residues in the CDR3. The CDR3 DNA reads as TGTGCCAGCTCACTGGGACAGGGGGTCCCCTACGAGCAGTACTTC. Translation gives CASSLGQGVPYEQYF.

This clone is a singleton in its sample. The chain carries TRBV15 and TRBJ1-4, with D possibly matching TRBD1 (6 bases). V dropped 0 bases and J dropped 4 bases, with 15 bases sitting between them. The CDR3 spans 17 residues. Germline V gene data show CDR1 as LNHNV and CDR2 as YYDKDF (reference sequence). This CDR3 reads CATSRDKTGLINEKLFF. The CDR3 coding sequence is TGTGCCACCAGCAGAGATAAGACAGGCCTTATTAATGAAAAACTGTTTTTT.

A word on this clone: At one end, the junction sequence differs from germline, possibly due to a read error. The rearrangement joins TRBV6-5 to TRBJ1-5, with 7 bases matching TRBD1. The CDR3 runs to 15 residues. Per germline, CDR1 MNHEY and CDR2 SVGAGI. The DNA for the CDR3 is TGTGCCAGCAGTCGTGAAGGGGGCGCCGGACAGCTCCAGCATTTT. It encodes CASSREGGAGQLQHF.

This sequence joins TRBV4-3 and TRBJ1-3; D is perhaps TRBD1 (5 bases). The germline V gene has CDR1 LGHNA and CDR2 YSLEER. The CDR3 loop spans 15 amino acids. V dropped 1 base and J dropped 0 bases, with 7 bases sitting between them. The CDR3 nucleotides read TGCGCCAGCAGCCAAGGACAGCCCTCTGGAAACACCATATATTTT. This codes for CASSQGQPSGNTIYF.

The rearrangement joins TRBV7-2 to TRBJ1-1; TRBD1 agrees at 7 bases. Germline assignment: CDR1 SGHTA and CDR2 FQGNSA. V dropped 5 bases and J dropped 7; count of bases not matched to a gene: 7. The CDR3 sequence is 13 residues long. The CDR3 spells CASSQRQGLEAFF. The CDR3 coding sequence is TGTGCCAGCAGCCAGCGACAGGGTCTTGAAGCTTTCTTT.

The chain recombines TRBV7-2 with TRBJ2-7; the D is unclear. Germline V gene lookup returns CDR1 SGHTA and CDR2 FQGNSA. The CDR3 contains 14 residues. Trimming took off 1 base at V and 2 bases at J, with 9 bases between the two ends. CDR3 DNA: TGTGCCAGCAGCTTAGTTCATCCCACCTACGAGCAGTACTTC. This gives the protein CASSLVHPTYEQYF.

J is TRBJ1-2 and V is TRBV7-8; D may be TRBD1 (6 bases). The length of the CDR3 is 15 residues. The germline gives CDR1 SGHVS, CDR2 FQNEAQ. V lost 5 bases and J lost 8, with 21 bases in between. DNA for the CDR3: TGTGCCAGCAGCCGCGACCCTCAGGGGCTGGGCGGCTACACCTTC. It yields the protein CASSRDPQGLGGYTF.